These 19 T cell receptor beta chains share one sample of origin, sequenced in a study of blood T cell repertoires in COVID-19. Method: immunoSEQ multiplex PCR; TCRdb's copy keeps in-frame clones and lacks some. The table shows roughly 230,000 clones, with roughly 84% occurring only once. Source material: PBMCs or T cells enriched from blood (not recorded which). The receptors here all came from a man aged 30 to 39 in a cohort exposed to, infected with or recovered from COVID-19 (not recorded which).

V is TRBV7-9 and J is TRBJ2-5, with 11 bases fitting TRBD2. The CDR3 contains 17 residues. With V trimmed by 6 bases and J by 2 bases, 11 bases remained unmatched. Per germline, CDR1 SEHNR and CDR2 FQNEAQ (reference sequence). Here the CDR3 DNA reads TGTGCCAGCAGTTCAAGTAGCGGGAGGGAATCTCAAGAGACCCAGTACTTC. It translates to CASSSSSGRESQETQYF.

The V gene is TRBV7-2, the J gene TRBJ2-1; TRBD2 is a possible D gene (5 bases). Germline values: CDR1 SGHTA, CDR2 FQGNSA. V was pared by 1 base and J by 1 base, with 8 bases between. The CDR3 totals 15 residues. The CDR3 region is CASSLVGGSYNEQFF. The CDR3 DNA is TGTGCCAGCAGCTTAGTTGGCGGGTCCTACAATGAGCAGTTCTTC.

V gene TRBV5-4 combines with J gene TRBJ2-1; 14 bases are shared with TRBD2. CDR3 length: 17 amino acids. Per germline, CDR1 SGHNT and CDR2 YYREEE (reference sequence). Germline trimming cut 4 bases from V and 0 bases from J; bases unmatched to any gene: 3. CDR3 residues: CASSPGTSGSSYNEQFF. The CDR3 DNA reads TGTGCCAGCAGCCCAGGGACTAGCGGGAGCTCCTACAATGAGCAGTTCTTC.

This sequence joins TRBV19 and TRBJ2-7, with D possibly matching TRBD1 (5 bases). This CDR3 region has 12 residues. Trimming left V 8 bases short and J 4 bases short, with 12 bases between. CDR1 is LNHDA and CDR2 is SQIVND in the germline V gene (reference sequence). The CDR3 sequence is CASGRGDYEQYF. Here the CDR3 DNA reads TGTGCCAGTGGAAGGGGTGATTACGAGCAGTACTTC.

The chain is built from TRBV2 and TRBJ2-4; 10 bases agree with TRBD1. The J segment lost 0 bases and the V segment lost 6 bases, leaving 11 bases of the junction unmatched. The CDR3 is made up of 18 amino acids. The germline gives CDR1 SNHLY, CDR2 FYNNEI. CDR3 DNA sequence: TGTGCCAGCAGGACCGGGACAGGGGACAGGAGAGCCAAAAACATTCAGTACTTC. It specifies CASRTGTGDRRAKNIQYF.

In this sample, this clone turned up once. The chain carries TRBV19 and TRBJ1-4; 8 bases fit TRBD1. The CDR3 consists of 14 residues. V trimming: 8 bases; J trimming: 8 bases; junction bases outside the gene matches: 10. Germline CDR1 LNHDA, CDR2 SQIVND (reference sequence). CDR3 sequence (DNA): TGTGCCAGTGAGACCGGGACAGGCAGAGAAAAACTGTTTTTT. This encodes CASETGTGREKLFF. Drawing the rest from reference TRBV19 and TRBJ1-4, the complete variable domain is DGGITQSPKYLFRKEGQNVTLSCEQNLNHDAMYWYRQDPGQGLRLIYYSQIVNDFQKGDIAEGYSVSREKKESFPLTVTSAQKNPTAFYLCASETGTGREKLFFGSGTQLSVL.

This chain uses TRBV7-3 with TRBJ2-1; D unresolved. The length of the CDR3 is 16 residues. V was cut by 1 base and J by 3 bases, with 13 bases left in between. Germline CDR1 and CDR2: SGHTA and FQGTGA. The CDR3 coding sequence is TGTGCCAGCAGCTTAATGTCTAGTCTTAGCTACAATGAGCAGTTCTTC. Encoded protein: CASSLMSSLSYNEQFF.

V gene TRBV5-5 combines with J gene TRBJ2-4, with a weak D call TRBD1 (5 bases). Germline CDR1 SGHKS, CDR2 YYEKEE (reference sequence). The CDR3 loop spans 16 amino acids. Trimming stripped 0 bases from V and 2 bases from J, with 12 bases between. This CDR3 reads CASSLVSTETKNIQYF. In DNA form, the CDR3 reads TGTGCCAGCAGCTTGGTGTCGACAGAAACCAAAAACATTCAGTACTTC.

The chain links TRBV6-1 to TRBJ2-5; D may be TRBD2 (6 bases). CDR3 length: 15 amino acids. Looked up from germline, CDR1 is MNHNS and CDR2 is SASEGT. Trimming took off 2 bases at V and 3 bases at J, with 13 bases between the two ends. In nucleotides, the CDR3 is TGTGCCAGCAGTGAAAGAAGGAGGGGAAAAGAGACCCAGTACTTC. The encoded protein is CASSERRRGKETQYF.

The V gene is TRBV13, the J gene TRBJ2-5; TRBD1 agrees at 10 bases. The germline V gene has CDR1 PRHDT and CDR2 FYEKMQ (reference sequence). Trimming removed 2 bases from V and 1 base from J; junction bases left unmatched: 4. The CDR3 is made up of 16 amino acids. The CDR3 bases are TGTGCCAGCAGCTTACGGGACAGGGGCCTCCAAGAGACCCAGTACTTC. This gives the protein CASSLRDRGLQETQYF.

J is TRBJ1-2 and V is TRBV28; no clear D gene. The germline V gene encodes CDR1 MDHEN and CDR2 SYDVKM. This CDR3 spans 16 amino acids. V was clipped by 4 bases and J by 4 bases, with 19 bases between them. DNA for the CDR3: TGTGCCAGCAGTTCATACCCGACGGGAGGCGTCTATGGCTACACCTTC. It encodes CASSSYPTGGVYGYTF.

This rearrangement joins TRBV11-2 to TRBJ1-6; D not certain. Deletions cut 7 bases from V and 7 bases from J, with 11 bases between. Germline loops: CDR1 SGHAT, CDR2 FQNNGV. This CDR3 is 13 amino acids long. The CDR3 DNA is TGTGCCAGCACCCCTACACTAAATTCACCCCTCCACTTT. It translates to CASTPTLNSPLHF. Full variable domain (missing parts from reference TRBV11-2 and TRBJ1-6): EAGVAQSPRYKIIEKRQSVAFWCNPISGHATLYWYQQILGQGPKLLIQFQNNGVVDDSQLPKDRFSAERLKGVDSTLKIQPAKLEDSAVYLCASTPTLNSPLHFGNGTRLTVT.

The rearrangement uses TRBV7-3 and TRBJ1-1; D remains ambiguous. CDR1 is SGHTA, CDR2 FQGTGA, per germline. Trimming took off 0 bases at V and 3 bases at J, with 5 bases between the two ends. The CDR3 covers 13 residues. The CDR3, as DNA: TGTGCCAGCAGCTTAACTGTAGACACTGAAGCTTTCTTT. This encodes CASSLTVDTEAFF.

About this clone: One end of the junction fails to match germline, which may point to a read error. The rearrangement uses TRBV28 and TRBJ1-4, with D unclear. The CDR3 covers 13 residues. Germline CDR1 reads MDHEN; CDR2 reads SYDVKM. Here the CDR3 DNA reads TGTGCCAGCAGTATCCCCGCCCTGGCTCCAAACGATTTT. This encodes CASSIPALAPNDF.

The J gene is TRBJ2-2, the V gene TRBV11-2; D unresolved. This CDR3 comprises 15 residues. The V gene lost 0 bases and the J gene lost 3 bases, with 8 bases spanning the gap. CDR1 is SGHAT, CDR2 FQNNGV, per germline. CDR3 protein: CASSLENSHTGELFF. CDR3 bases: TGTGCCAGCAGCTTAGAAAACAGCCACACCGGGGAGCTGTTTTTT.

This chain uses TRBV3-1 (or the pseudogene TRBV3-2) with TRBJ2-7; 9 nucleotides agree with TRBD1. The CDR3 contains 16 residues. V was pared by 2 bases and J by 0 bases, with 5 bases of the junction left unmatched. Germline V gene lookup returns CDR1 LGHDT and CDR2 YNNKEL (reference sequence). Here the CDR3 reads CASSQSPGQGSYEQYF. Here the CDR3 DNA reads TGTGCCAGCAGCCAATCTCCGGGACAGGGCTCCTACGAGCAGTACTTC.

This chain uses TRBV25-1 with TRBJ1-2; D is uncertain. The V end lost 10 bases, the J end lost 2 bases, and 11 bases lay between the germline ends. The CDR3 contains 12 residues. CDR1 MGHDK and CDR2 SYGVNS come from the germline V gene. The CDR3 nucleotides are TGTGCCACGGAGACGGTCAACTATGGCTACACCTTC. Translated, it gives CATETVNYGYTF.

The rearrangement links TRBV7-3 to TRBJ2-5; 9 nucleotides match TRBD1. CDR1 SGHTA and CDR2 FQGTGA come from the germline V gene. The ends lost 5 bases at V and 2 bases at J; junction bases unmatched: 3. There are 14 residues in the CDR3. CDR3 in DNA: TGTGCCAGCAGCCTCGGGACAGGGCAAGAGACCCAGTACTTC. It yields the protein CASSLGTGQETQYF.

The genes are TRBV5-1 and TRBJ2-7; 15 nucleotides line up with TRBD2. This CDR3 region has 21 residues. Germline CDR1 is SGHRS and CDR2 is YFSETQ. The ends lost 3 bases at V and 3 bases at J; junction bases unmatched: 19. The CDR3 region is CASSWGSLGLAGGEEGYEQYF. DNA of the CDR3: TGCGCCAGCAGCTGGGGCTCACTGGGACTAGCGGGAGGCGAAGAGGGCTACGAGCAGTACTTC.